This T cell receptor (beta chain) was retrieved from a study of technical replicates of blood from a handful of donors. The method was immunoSEQ multiplex PCR; TCRdb's version includes in-frame clones alone and lacks a portion of them. The sample includes around 50,000 clones, about 96% of them seen just once. V dropped 8 bases and J dropped 4; count of bases not matched to a gene: 7. Germline V gene data show CDR1 as MDHEN and CDR2 as SYDVKM. The CDR3 spans 14 residues. The sequence came from a human donor in good health. V and J are TRBV28 and TRBJ1-2; 10 bases fit TRBD1. The source material was T cells isolated from PBMCs. CDR3 residues: CASRTGGLLYGYTF. The CDR3 DNA sequence: TGTGCCAGCCGGACAGGGGGGCTACTCTATGGCTACACCTTC.